These 30 T cell receptor beta chains came from one sample sequenced in a study of cytomegalovirus exposure and HLA in healthy donors. This PCR relied on a set of 60 Vbeta primers and 13 Jbeta primers. Data came from immunoSEQ multiplex PCR; TCRdb stores just in-frame clones and leaves some out. Found here are some 110,000 clones, around 74% of them singletons; the top ten hold approximately 8.6%. The material sequenced was PBMCs. The receptors stem from a woman in her thirties or forties in good health and CMV-seropositive.

The chain carries TRBV7-9 and TRBJ2-5; no reliable D call. With the DNA end fitting TRBJ2-7 better, the J assignment may be wrong. There are 12 residues in the CDR3. From germline, CDR1 is SEHNR and CDR2 FQNEAQ (reference sequence). The CDR3 sequence: CASSLIPYEQYF. The CDR3 DNA reads TGTGCCAGCAGCTTAATCCCCTACGAGCAGTACTTC.

In its sample, this clone was seen a few times. The chain has TRBV10-3 and TRBJ2-4; D call uncertain. This CDR3 has 14 residues. Germline V lookup: CDR1 ENHRY, CDR2 SYGVKD. Trimming pared 3 bases from V and 0 bases from J, leaving 6 bases between. CDR3 nucleotides: TGTGCCATCAGTGATTTCCTAGCCAAAAACATTCAGTACTTC. Protein: CAISDFLAKNIQYF.

V gene TRBV19 combines with J gene TRBJ1-5; D gene ambiguous. Deletions cut 3 bases from V and 6 bases from J, with 12 bases between. The germline CDR1 and CDR2 sequences are LNHDA and SQIVND (reference sequence). The CDR3 loop spans 14 amino acids. CDR3 sequence (DNA): TGTGCCAGTAGTATCCGAGATGCAGGTCAGCCCCAGCATTTT. The encoded protein is CASSIRDAGQPQHF.

The V call is TRBV5-6, the J call TRBJ2-3; D is unresolved. The CDR3 loop spans 14 amino acids. Trimming stripped 1 base from V and 2 bases from J, with 8 bases between. Germline CDR1 reads SGHDT; CDR2 reads YYEEEE. The CDR3 region has the DNA TGTGCCAGCAGCTTGTACGGTTTCACAGATACGCAGTATTTT. It codes for CASSLYGFTDTQYF.

The CDR3 loop reads CASSVDSGVNTGELFF. The CDR3, as DNA: TGTGCCAGCAGCGTGGATTCGGGAGTCAACACCGGGGAGCTGTTTTTT. The chain couples TRBV9 to TRBJ2-2; a possible D gene is TRBD2 (6 bases). V dropped 2 bases and J dropped 2 bases, with 13 bases sitting between them. The germline CDR1 and CDR2 sequences are SGDLS and YYNGEE. There are 16 residues in the CDR3.

This chain uses TRBV5-1 with TRBJ1-1; D is unclear. The CDR3 is 20 amino acids. V was trimmed by 0 bases and J by 0 bases, leaving 24 bases between them. Germline V gene sequence: CDR1 SGHRS, CDR2 YFSETQ. As DNA, the CDR3 is TGCGCCAGCAGCTTGGGGCGGGAGATTTCTGCTTATCTTATGAACACTGAAGCTTTCTTT. Amino acids: CASSLGREISAYLMNTEAFF.

The V and J genes are TRBV4-1 and TRBJ2-1, with 14 bases lining up with TRBD2. Germline V CDR1 and CDR2: MGHRA, YSYEKL. Trimming cost V 5 bases and J 9 bases; bases outside gene matches: 6. CDR3 length equals 15 residues. The CDR3 reads CASSMGLAGVGEQFF. In DNA form, the CDR3 reads TGCGCCAGCAGCATGGGACTAGCGGGAGTGGGTGAGCAGTTCTTC.

This clone appeared a single time. The chain has TRBV28 and TRBJ1-1, with D perhaps TRBD1 (6 bases). The germline V gene encodes CDR1 MDHEN and CDR2 SYDVKM. V lost 5 bases, J lost 1 base, and 14 bases lay in between. This CDR3 has 15 amino acids. The CDR3 here is CASSLLPTGNTEAFF. CDR3 nucleotides: TGTGCCAGCAGTCTACTACCGACAGGGAACACTGAAGCTTTCTTT.

The chain links TRBV7-9 to TRBJ2-5, with a tentative D call TRBD1 (5 bases). Germline V lookup: CDR1 SEHNR, CDR2 FQNEAQ (reference sequence). This CDR3 contains 14 residues. V dropped 2 bases and J dropped 2 bases, with 9 bases sitting between them. The CDR3 here is CASSLNGAQETQYF. The CDR3 DNA sequence: TGTGCCAGCAGCTTAAATGGGGCTCAAGAGACCCAGTACTTC.

This clone was seen just once. V gene TRBV5-1 combines with J gene TRBJ1-2; 10 bases are a match to TRBD1. The J segment lost 2 bases and the V segment lost 0 bases, leaving 1 base of the junction unmatched. Germline V lookup: CDR1 SGHRS, CDR2 YFSETQ. The CDR3 is 15 residues long. Written as DNA, the CDR3 is TGCGCCAGCAGCTTGGAGACAGGGGGCAACTATGGCTACACCTTC. It translates to CASSLETGGNYGYTF.

The chain is built from TRBV28 and TRBJ1-2; 7 nucleotides agree with TRBD1. This CDR3 has 14 amino acids. CDR1 is MDHEN and CDR2 is SYDVKM in the germline V gene. V lost 6 bases and J lost 8; bases outside the gene matches: 12. Here the CDR3 reads CASSWRQGWRGYTF. CDR3 nucleotides: TGTGCCAGCAGCTGGCGACAGGGATGGCGCGGCTACACCTTC.

The V and J genes are TRBV2 and TRBJ2-7; the D gene is possibly TRBD2 (5 bases). The CDR3 length is 15 residues. Germline CDR1 is SNHLY and CDR2 is FYNNEI. V lost 7 bases and J 7 bases, leaving 23 bases between the germline ends. The CDR3 sequence is CASIVWRRGFGEQYF. The CDR3 DNA is TGTGCCAGCATCGTCTGGCGACGGGGTTTTGGTGAGCAGTACTTC.

The chain employs TRBV10-3 and TRBJ1-1; a weak D match, TRBD1 (5 bases). With 6 bases removed from V and 1 base from J, the gap between germline ends came to 12 bases. CDR1 is ENHRY, CDR2 SYGVKD, per germline. This CDR3 region has 14 residues. CDR3 residues: CAIRGEGPNTEAFF. DNA for the CDR3: TGTGCCATCAGGGGGGAGGGGCCGAACACTGAAGCTTTCTTT.

This clone has more than one count but fewer than ten. CDR3 in DNA: TGCGCCAGCAGCCAAGTCGGACGGCGGGCCTCACCCCTCCACTTT. Its translation: CASSQVGRRASPLHF. The chain recombines TRBV4-1 with TRBJ1-6; D is ambiguous. The CDR3 runs to 15 residues. V was shortened by 1 base and J by 10 bases, with 14 bases between the two germline ends. CDR1 is MGHRA, CDR2 YSYEKL, per germline.

The chain links TRBV28 to TRBJ2-5; 7 bases match TRBD2. The DNA end favors TRBJ2-7, so the J call may be wrong. The CDR3 runs 15 residues. The germline gives CDR1 MDHEN, CDR2 SYDVKM. CDR3 protein: CASSWGLAATYEQYF. The CDR3 coding sequence is TGTGCCAGCAGTTGGGGCCTAGCGGCTACCTACGAGCAGTACTTC.

The V gene is TRBV10-1, the J gene TRBJ2-2, with D perhaps matching TRBD2 (7 bases). Trimming shortened V by 4 bases and J by 4 bases, and 22 bases separated the two germline ends. Germline loops: CDR1 WNHNN, CDR2 SYGVQD (reference sequence). This CDR3 region has 18 residues. The CDR3 DNA is TGCGCCAGCAGTGGAGGGATTTGGGGGGGCCGGGTCACCGGGGAGCTGTTTTTT. Its translation: CASSGGIWGGRVTGELFF.

The V call is TRBV5-4, the J call TRBJ1-1; D is uncertain. The CDR3 is made up of 12 amino acids. The ends were cut back, 2 bases at V and 11 bases at J, with 13 bases in the middle. Germline CDR1 SGHNT, CDR2 YYREEE (reference sequence). The CDR3 sequence is CASSFGEAPAFF. The DNA for the CDR3 is TGTGCCAGCAGCTTTGGGGAGGCTCCGGCTTTCTTT.

This chain uses TRBV10-3 with TRBJ2-7; 10 bases match TRBD1. Germline lookup yields CDR1 ENHRY and CDR2 SYGVKD. The CDR3 is 13 residues long. V was clipped by 4 bases and J by 4 bases; unmatched bases: 1. The CDR3 coding sequence is TGTGCCATCAGTGGACAGGGGGCATACGAGCAGTACTTC. This encodes CAISGQGAYEQYF.

The chain joins TRBV15 to TRBJ2-5; no firm D call. Germline V gene lookup returns CDR1 LNHNV and CDR2 YYDKDF (reference sequence). CDR3 length: 13 residues. Trimming shortened V by 0 bases and J by 5 bases, and 7 bases separated the two germline ends. This CDR3 reads CATSRDPEETQYF. The CDR3 DNA reads as TGTGCCACCAGCAGAGATCCCGAGGAGACCCAGTACTTC.

There are a few counts of this clone. The chain is built from TRBV14 and TRBJ2-7, with D tentatively TRBD1 (5 bases). The CDR3 has 15 amino acids. V lost 3 bases, J lost 2 bases, and 14 bases lay in between. Germline V gene data show CDR1 as SGHDN and CDR2 as FVKESK. CDR3: CASSHRTGVPYEQYF. In DNA, the CDR3 is TGTGCCAGCAGCCATAGAACAGGCGTACCCTACGAGCAGTACTTC. Complete variable domain (other parts from reference TRBV14 and TRBJ2-7): EAGVTQFPSHSVIEKGQTVTLRCDPISGHDNLYWYRRVMGKEIKFLLHFVKESKQDESGMPNNRFLAERTGGTYSTLKVQPAELEDSGVYFCASSHRTGVPYEQYFGPGTRLTVT.

This clone showed up just once. The rearrangement links TRBV9 to TRBJ2-3; D is perhaps TRBD2 (6 bases). The V end lost 0 bases, the J end lost 7 bases, and 15 bases lay between the germline ends. This CDR3 contains 15 residues. Germline loops: CDR1 SGDLS, CDR2 YYNGEE. CDR3 protein: CASSVEGSGKNTQYF. CDR3 DNA: TGTGCCAGCAGCGTAGAAGGTAGCGGAAAGAATACGCAGTATTTT.

The chain joins TRBV11-2 to TRBJ2-4; no reliable D call. The CDR3 sequence is 15 residues long. Trimming removed 5 bases at V and 0 bases at J, with 11 bases between. The V gene's germline CDR1 is SGHAT and CDR2 FQNNGV. The CDR3: CASSNSPIAKNIQYF. The CDR3 DNA reads TGTGCCAGCAGCAACAGTCCAATAGCCAAAAACATTCAGTACTTC.

The CDR3 DNA is TGTGCCAGCAGTTTGCCACCAGAAAGGGGGCGTAACTATGGCTACACCTTC. This codes for CASSLPPERGRNYGYTF. The rearrangement joins TRBV28 to TRBJ1-2, with 7 bases identical to TRBD1. The CDR3 runs 17 residues. In germline, CDR1 is MDHEN, CDR2 SYDVKM. V was clipped by 3 bases and J by 1 base; unmatched bases: 11.

The rearrangement uses TRBV7-9 and TRBJ1-6; D is unresolved. The CDR3 has 14 residues. CDR1 and CDR2 from the germline V gene are SEHNR and FQNEAQ (reference sequence). V was trimmed by 2 bases and J by 8 bases, leaving 10 bases between them. The CDR3 DNA is TGTGCCAGCAGCTTACGTCAATCGGATTCACCCCTCCACTTT. Translation: CASSLRQSDSPLHF.

The V gene is TRBV27, the J gene TRBJ2-5; tentatively, D is TRBD1 (6 bases). The CDR3 runs 18 residues. V lost 0 bases, J lost 0 bases, and 17 bases lay in between. Germline CDR1 reads MNHEY; CDR2 reads SMNVEV (reference sequence). CDR3 bases: TGTGCCAGCAGTTTATCGTTCGGGGACACTCAGTACCAAGAGACCCAGTACTTC. The encoded protein is CASSLSFGDTQYQETQYF.

This CDR3 is CASSQSSGGGSEQFF. As DNA, the CDR3 is TGCGCCAGCAGCCAGTCTTCCGGGGGGGGGAGTGAGCAGTTCTTC. The genes are TRBV4-1 and TRBJ2-1; 8 bases fit TRBD2. The J segment lost 9 bases and the V segment lost 3 bases, leaving 10 bases of the junction unmatched. Per germline, CDR1 MGHRA and CDR2 YSYEKL. The CDR3 totals 15 residues.

The chain combines TRBV10-3 with TRBJ2-7, with 9 bases that match TRBD1. Trimming removed 3 bases from V and 4 bases from J; junction bases left unmatched: 7. The germline V gene has CDR1 ENHRY and CDR2 SYGVKD. The CDR3 totals 15 residues. The CDR3 here is CAISDEWDRVYEQYF. Here the CDR3 DNA reads TGTGCCATCAGTGATGAGTGGGACAGGGTATACGAGCAGTACTTC.

The chain carries TRBV7-3 and TRBJ1-2; no clear D. Per germline, CDR1 SGHTA and CDR2 FQGTGA. This CDR3 is 14 amino acids long. Trimming left V 3 bases short and J 2 bases short, with 10 bases between. For the CDR3, the DNA is TGTGCCAGCAGCTTCGATGGCAGGAACTATGGCTACACCTTC. Translation gives CASSFDGRNYGYTF.

The rearrangement links TRBV6-1 to TRBJ1-2, with 8 bases identical to TRBD1. The CDR3 runs to 12 residues. The J segment lost 4 bases and the V segment lost 8 bases, leaving 3 bases of the junction unmatched. The germline V gene has CDR1 MNHNS and CDR2 SASEGT. The chain's CDR3 is CASGQGGYGYTF. The DNA for the CDR3 is TGTGCCAGCGGACAGGGTGGCTATGGCTACACCTTC.

The chain links TRBV9 to TRBJ2-2; the D is unclear. Germline V gene lookup returns CDR1 SGDLS and CDR2 YYNGEE. The CDR3 length is 12 residues. The ends were cut back, 4 bases at V and 6 bases at J, with 7 bases in the middle. The CDR3 DNA is TGTGCCAGCAGCTCCCAGGCCGGGGAGCTGTTTTTT. This translates into CASSSQAGELFF.